Below, one TCR beta chain is given with its context. This clone has just one count. Its antigen is not yet known. The sample holds no much larger clone one base away, and base qualities are not on file. The sample is drawn from a study of cytomegalovirus exposure and HLA in healthy donors (dated by TCRdb to between 2016 and 2019). About the study as a whole: According to an earlier analysis of a few hundred of the donors, about 190 million T cells yielded 117 million unique TCR beta sequences and about 300 Gb of sequence data. An early release that covered roughly 600 HLA-typed donors contained 250 to 350 gigabases of sequencing data and tens of millions of unique TCR sequences. Of the approximately 370 genotyped donors, 70% to 90% were placed in the genetic ancestry cluster associated with self-reported Caucasian donors. The aim of the study was to test whether cataloging public T cell receptors could identify signatures of past pathogen exposure. Using immunosequencing, the study profiled T cell repertoires from about 610 subjects and related those repertoires to cytomegalovirus serostatus. In addition to the first cohort of several hundred subjects, a separate validation cohort of 130 or so different subjects was used. To predict cytomegalovirus infection status, the study brought together high-throughput TCR immunosequencing, statistical association of individual TCRs with disease status, and machine learning. To study patterns of TCR occurrence, a later analysis re-analyzed previously published TCR beta repertoires from just over 650 donors and added high-resolution HLA genotyping. The later analysis used no new phenotypic data to find candidate immune exposures, relying instead on TCR beta sequences and their occurrence across donors. In an earlier analysis of 500 to 650 of the donors, high-throughput TCR beta sequencing was used to judge whether each TCR beta V gene segment behaved as functional or pseudogenic. Donor age, sex, ethnicity and CMV serostatus were compiled alongside the repertoire data. A later genetic analysis took genome-wide SNP genotypes for 398 of the 666 donors and used that subset as a discovery cohort. All discovery cohort repertoires had been generated on a single sequencing platform. Class I and class II HLA loci were covered by the typing at four-digit resolution. The number of typed donors differed by locus: roughly 629-640 for A, B, C, DRB1 and DQB1; approximately 520 for DQA1; 606 for DPA1; and about 470 for DPB1. Because of strong linkage in the cohort, roughly five DR-DQ haplotypes were treated as single units for association and clustering. On average, roughly 250,000 unique TCR beta nucleotide sequences were sequenced per donor among 398 genotyped donors of the cohort, with 15% to 20% of those sequences being non-productive. Summary of the overall study and its limitations: According to a later analysis, most CMV-associated TCR beta chains appeared to be HLA-restricted, and the HLA associations seemed to be driven largely by CMV exposure. At a false discovery rate of 0.05, a later analysis linked some 18,000 TCR beta sequences to specific HLA alleles. A later analysis found that TCR association rates varied across HLA loci, with DRB1 alleles showing the most associated TCRs and HLA-C alleles the fewest. Only TCR beta chains were sequenced in this cohort, and the absence of alpha or paired-chain data limited detectable features. According to a later analysis, parvovirus B19, influenza, CMV and Epstein-Barr virus appeared linked to several top co-occurrence clusters. A later genetic analysis associated a missense DCLRE1C variant with V-gene and J-gene trimming of TCR beta chains, and an independent cohort replicated the association. Three of the identified cytomegalovirus-associated TCR beta chains were confirmed in vitro to be specific for cytomegalovirus antigens. The study listed 164 TCR beta chains as associated with cytomegalovirus. A group of highly shared sequence variants was considered likely to be a technical artifact of the sequencing pipeline. The classifier was reported to diagnose cytomegalovirus status with high specificity and sensitivity in both the original cohort and the validation cohort. Most TCR sequences were observed very rarely across donors, whereas some public TCRs were present in many individuals. Immune exposure information for the cohort was limited to CMV serostatus. Over 15 rarely observed V segments, including chromosome 9 orphons, were excluded from the earlier analysis of approximately 500 of the donors because counts were too low. In an earlier analysis of over 550 of the donors, most TCR beta V segments were observed in productive rearrangements about 87% or about 30% of the time, broadly matching IMGT annotations. A later genetic analysis reported fewer N-insertions in productive TCRs among donors in an Asian-associated ancestry cluster than the roughly 620-donor mean. Assigning TCR associations to individual alleles was difficult when HLA alleles, especially DR and DQ, strongly co-occurred. In a later analysis, HLA-associated TCR beta chains showed more clonal expansion and lower generation probabilities than non-associated chains that were equally common. Correlated functional status among segregating V segments might be attributable to linkage disequilibrium, but an unknown experimental factor could not be ruled out. The presence/absence analyses assumed that sequencing depth was roughly uniform across donors, and that assumption may not be true. Because HLA typing was unavailable for some donors at each locus, only the typed subset was used in association tests. The authors suggested that the approach could potentially be extended to other disease states and immunological phenotypes. Some IMGT-functional V segments, including TRBV6-2 and TRBV6-3, could not be told apart with the 87-base-pair reads, so those segments were excluded. A further reported finding was that TCR beta sequences accurately predicted the HLA-A and HLA-B alleles for most subjects in the first cohort.

The cohort was made up of around 720 healthy bone marrow donors. All cohort members were sampled while nominally healthy, although unrecorded immune exposures were likely present. The donor was CMV seronegative and was included in the group of a few hundred seronegative cohort members. A peripheral blood sample was provided by each donor, and peripheral blood mononuclear cells were used for TCR beta sequencing. Genomic DNA extraction from the blood cell samples was performed with the Qiagen DNeasy Blood Extraction Kit. The library was made by the immunoSEQ multiplex PCR assay. For the multiplex PCR, a mixture combining 60 forward primers for TCR Vbeta segments and 13 reverse primers for TCR Jbeta segments was used. Amplification of the CDR3 region of rearranged TCR beta genes was performed with a multiplex PCR assay on genomic DNA. On the Illumina HiSeq System, the amplified TCR beta libraries were sequenced as 87-base-pair reads. Processing in the source paper ran as follows. A later analysis tallied around 82 million unique TCR beta chains across the roughly 610 repertoires, and around 10 million of those chains were shared by two or more donors. To remove PCR and sequencing errors, raw reads were error-corrected and collapsed into unique sequences using a nearest-neighbor algorithm that merged closely related sequences. Alignment of CDR3 sequences to IMGT reference sequences was used to assign V, D and J gene segments. For a sequence to be retained, a match of at least six nucleotides was required to both a V gene segment and a J gene segment. Rearrangements were called productive when the CDR3 lacked stop codons and stayed in frame with V and J; all others were non-productive. Following IMGT convention, CDR3 was defined as the stretch from the second conserved V-encoded cysteine to the conserved J-encoded phenylalanine. The earlier analysis of a few hundred of the donors excluded sequences that lacked an unambiguous match to a single V gene segment. In an earlier analysis of 500 to 750 of the donors, V segments were called functional above 56.7% productive rearrangements and were called segregating when the between-donor standard deviation exceeded 5%. A statistical classification framework was built for diagnosing cytomegalovirus status from the catalog of TCR beta chain sequences. V and J gene assignment, in a later analysis, came from comparing TCR nucleotide sequences with IMGT/GENE-DB human TR gene sequences. A later analysis assigned CDR3 sequences and most-parsimonious VDJ recombination scenarios with the TCRdist pipeline. In a later analysis, each TCR beta chain was defined by its CDR3 amino acid sequence together with its V-gene family, and reads lacking a unique V-gene family were excluded. As a way to deal with suspected cross-contamination and a sequencing artifact, a later analysis dropped roughly 600 nucleotide sequences that were highly shared and had low generation probability. In a later analysis, a clonal expansion index for each public chain was calculated from normalized within-repertoire ranks of inferred template counts. A later analysis computed generation probabilities with a VDJ recombination model fitted to out-of-frame rearrangements, and checked the results against IGoR. Hypergeometric tests were used in a later analysis to score TCR-TCR, TCR-HLA and TCR-CMV co-occurrence, with a repertoire-size bias correction applied to the TCR pairs. A later analysis estimated false discovery rates by permuting HLA or CMV assignments 20 times. A later analysis grouped co-occurring TCRs with DBSCAN, adding TCRdist sequence similarity when clustering within HLA-allele-positive subsets. Co-occurrence clustering excluded repertoires with fewer than 30,000 or more than 120,000 public chains, plus five with anomalous nucleotide sharing. In its TCRdb copy, this immuneACCESS table keeps in-frame sequences only and misses some clones. Where compared with another copy, unresolved V genes explain less than half of these, and the others have no known cause. That table is the source of V, J and clone size, and D and trimming were worked out from the DNA. A total of 200,000 to 250,000 clones appear in this sample, 82% of them only once. Together, the top ten hold 2.5% to 3.5% of the sample.

V and J are truncated by 1 base and 3 bases respectively, leaving an intervening sequence of 12 bases. The CDR3 contains 15 residues, cysteine and phenylalanine counted. Left in the record is the CDR3 DNA by itself, 45 bases read in frame from the first base. Looking up the germline V gene (reference sequence) yields CDR1 PRHDT and CDR2 FYEKMQ. The sample was PBMCs. The clonotype comes from a woman aged 40 to 55 in good health and CMV-seronegative. Recombination linked TRBV13 to TRBJ1-1; the D gene is perhaps TRBD1, on 5 matching bases. The CDR3 region has the sequence CASSLVGGGDTEAFF. The nucleotide sequence is given as TGTGCCAGCAGCTTAGTTGGGGGGGGAGACACTGAAGCTTTCTTT.